This T cell receptor (beta chain) was sequenced for a study of control samples from healthy donors and cancer patients. The CDR3 covers 14 residues. Between the trimmed V and J ends, which lost 4 bases and 0 bases, there was a span of 9 bases. Germline V gene data show CDR1 as ENHRY and CDR2 as SYGVKD. Some clones are missing from TCRdb's copy, which holds only in-frame ones; the method was immunoSEQ multiplex PCR. This repertoire shows over 120,000 clones, more than 85% found once; its top ten account for more than 3%. The clonotype was recovered from a man aged 25-40 years in good health. The V call is TRBV10-3, the J call TRBJ1-2; tentative D call: TRBD1 (5 bases). The source material was blood. The CDR3 region has the DNA TGTGCCATCAGTGCCCAGGGAGCTAACTATGGCTACACCTTC. Translation: CAISAQGANYGYTF.